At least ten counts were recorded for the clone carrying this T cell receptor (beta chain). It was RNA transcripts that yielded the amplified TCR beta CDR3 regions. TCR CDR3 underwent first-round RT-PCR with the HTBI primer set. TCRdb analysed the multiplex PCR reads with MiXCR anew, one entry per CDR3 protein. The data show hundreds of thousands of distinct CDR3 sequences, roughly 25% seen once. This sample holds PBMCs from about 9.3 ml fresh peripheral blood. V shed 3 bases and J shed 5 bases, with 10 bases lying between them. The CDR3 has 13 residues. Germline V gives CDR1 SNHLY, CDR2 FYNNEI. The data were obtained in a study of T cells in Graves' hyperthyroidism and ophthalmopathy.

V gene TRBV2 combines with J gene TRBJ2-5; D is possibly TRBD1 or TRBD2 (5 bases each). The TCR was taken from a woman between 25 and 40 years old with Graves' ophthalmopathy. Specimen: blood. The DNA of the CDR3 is TGTGCCAGCAGTGAGTTAGGGGAGGAGACCCAGTACTTC. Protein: CASSELGEETQYF.